The 32 T cell receptor beta chains presented below share a single source sample, sequenced in a study of blood T cell repertoires in COVID-19. The repertoire was sequenced with immunoSEQ multiplex PCR; TCRdb's copy has only in-frame clones and lacks some. The sample yields tens of thousands of clones, approximately 79% seen once. Sequenced sample: peripheral blood. The receptor source for this set is a woman of 80 years or more with active or convalescent COVID-19.

V usage is TRBV5-1 and J usage is TRBJ1-6; maybe TRBD1 (6 bases). Trimming took off 0 bases at V and 8 bases at J, with 9 bases between the two ends. The germline V gene has CDR1 SGHRS and CDR2 YFSETQ. The CDR3 extends over 14 amino acids. CDR3 residues: CASSLESGDSPLHF. CDR3 bases: TGCGCCAGCAGCTTGGAGTCAGGGGATTCACCCCTCCACTTT.

V gene TRBV28 combines with J gene TRBJ1-4, with D possibly TRBD1 on 5 matching bases. The ends were cut back, 8 bases at V and 7 bases at J, with 11 bases in the middle. The germline CDR1 and CDR2 sequences are MDHEN and SYDVKM. The CDR3 is 12 amino acids. The CDR3 sequence is CASDGGVEKLFF. DNA for the CDR3: TGTGCCAGCGACGGGGGGGTTGAAAAACTGTTTTTT.

The chain employs TRBV24-1 and TRBJ2-1, with a tentative D call TRBD1 (7 bases). The V gene's germline CDR1 is KGHDR and CDR2 SFDVKD. This CDR3 spans 17 amino acids. V was cut by 3 bases and J by 4 bases, with 18 bases left in between. The DNA for the CDR3 is TGTGCCACCAGTGATCCAGGACAGGCAGCGGGTTACAATGAGCAGTTCTTC. It encodes CATSDPGQAAGYNEQFF.

There are a few counts of this clone. This chain uses TRBV2 with TRBJ1-4, with 8 bases lining up with TRBD1. The CDR3 has 14 amino acids. Losses at the gene ends were 3 bases for V and 7 bases for J; bases not matched to a gene: 4. Germline CDR1 is SNHLY and CDR2 is FYNNEI. The CDR3 is CASSEGTGREKLFF. CDR3 nucleotide sequence: TGTGCCAGCAGTGAGGGGACAGGTCGTGAAAAACTGTTTTTT.

This chain joins TRBV7-2 and TRBJ1-5; D not certain. Looked up from germline, CDR1 is SGHTA and CDR2 is FQGNSA. The CDR3 is 14 residues long. V was clipped by 1 base and J by 5 bases, with 9 bases between them. The DNA for the CDR3 is TGTGCCAGCAGCTTAGGCTCCCGCGATCAGCCCCAGCATTTT. It yields the protein CASSLGSRDQPQHF.

This clone was seen a handful of times. The chain is built from TRBV30 and TRBJ1-3; D uncertain. The germline V gene encodes CDR1 GTSNPN and CDR2 SVGIG (reference sequence). V was shortened by 3 bases and J by 0 bases, with 9 bases between the two germline ends. There are 14 residues in the CDR3. CDR3 sequence: CAWRPSDSGNTIYF. As DNA, the CDR3 is TGTGCCTGGAGACCCAGCGACTCTGGAAACACCATATATTTT. Full variable domain (remainder filled in from reference TRBV30 and TRBJ1-3): SQTIHQWPATLVQPVGSPLSLECTVEGTSNPNLYWYRQAAGRGLQLLFYSVGIGQISSEVPQNLSASRPQDRQFILSSKKLLLSDSGFYLCAWRPSDSGNTIYFGEGSWLTVV.

This chain links TRBV11-2 with TRBJ2-4; no firm D call. There are 12 residues in the CDR3. With 8 bases removed from V and 8 bases from J, the gap between germline ends came to 13 bases. Germline V CDR1 and CDR2: SGHAT, FQNNGV. The CDR3, as DNA: TGTGCCAGCGCCAATCTCGGAGACATTCAGTACTTC. Its translation is CASANLGDIQYF.

The chain is built from TRBV21-1 and TRBJ1-5. TRBV21-1 constitutes a pseudogene. The CDR3 is 15 residues long. The CDR3 DNA is TGTGCCAGCAGCTGGAGGAAGGGTTGCGGTCAGCCCCAGCATTTT. As protein: CASSWRKGCGQPQHF.

A few counts support this clone. The chain employs TRBV7-2 and TRBJ2-1; 8 nucleotides align to TRBD2. The CDR3 sequence is 13 residues long. Germline V lookup: CDR1 SGHTA, CDR2 FQGNSA. The trim removed 8 bases at V and 7 bases at J, leaving 7 bases unmatched. CDR3 residues: CASRFGGGNEQFF. The CDR3 bases are TGTGCCAGCCGATTCGGGGGGGGGAATGAGCAGTTCTTC.

The chain is built from TRBV27 and TRBJ2-1; possibly TRBD1 for D (6 bases). The CDR3 has 17 residues. Germline loops: CDR1 MNHEY, CDR2 SMNVEV (reference sequence). Trimming took 4 bases from V and 4 from J, leaving 20 bases between them. The CDR3 region is CASSSDSLSESYNEQFF. Written as DNA, the CDR3 is TGTGCCAGCAGTTCGGACAGCTTATCTGAATCTTACAATGAGCAGTTCTTC.

The V gene is TRBV7-9, the J gene TRBJ2-2, with 7 bases matching TRBD1. Germline-derived CDR1 and CDR2 are SEHNR and FQNEAQ (reference sequence). The CDR3 is 15 residues long. Losses at the gene ends were 6 bases for V and 4 bases for J; bases not matched to a gene: 8. The CDR3 loop reads CASRQTGMVTGELFF. DNA of the CDR3: TGTGCCAGCAGACAGACAGGGATGGTCACCGGGGAGCTGTTTTTT.

There are a few counts of this clone. The chain joins TRBV3-1 (or the pseudogene TRBV3-2) to TRBJ2-7; 16 bases align to TRBD2. Germline loops: CDR1 LGHDT, CDR2 YNNKEL (reference sequence). J lost 4 bases, V lost 4 bases, and 1 base had no gene match. The CDR3 consists of 15 residues. The CDR3 DNA is TGTGCCAGCAGCCCGGGACTAGCGGGAGGGTACGAGCAGTACTTC. Translated, it gives CASSPGLAGGYEQYF.

CDR3 bases: TGTGCCAGCAGCTTAGTTACCCCAGGGCTCTACGAGCAGTACTTC. Its translation: CASSLVTPGLYEQYF. V gene TRBV7-2 combines with J gene TRBJ2-7; possibly TRBD1 for D (5 bases). The ends were cut back, 1 base at V and 3 bases at J, with 13 bases in the middle. Germline lookup yields CDR1 SGHTA and CDR2 FQGNSA. The CDR3 runs 15 residues. Looking up the rest from reference TRBV7-2 and TRBJ2-7 gives the full variable domain: GAGVSQSPSNKVTEKGKDVELRCDPISGHTALYWYRQSLGQGLEFLIYFQGNSAPDKSGLPSDRFSAERTGGSVSTLTIQRTQQEDSAVYLCASSLVTPGLYEQYFGPGTRLTVT.

CDR3 sequence reads: CASSGRGAGNSYEQYF. The CDR3 DNA reads TGTGCCAGCAGTGGCCGTGGTGCGGGGAACTCCTACGAGCAGTACTTC. V gene TRBV2 combines with J gene TRBJ2-7; D perhaps matches TRBD2 (6 bases). Germline V gene data show CDR1 as SNHLY and CDR2 as FYNNEI. Trimming removed 4 bases at V and 0 bases at J, with 16 bases between. This CDR3 is built from 16 residues. The whole variable domain, remainder taken from reference TRBV2 and TRBJ2-7, is EPEVTQTPSHQVTQMGQEVILRCVPISNHLYFYWYRQILGQKVEFLVSFYNNEISEKSEIFDDQFSVERPDGSNFTLKIRSTKLEDSAMYFCASSGRGAGNSYEQYFGPGTRLTVT.

The chain uses TRBV7-2 and TRBJ1-1; D gene unclear. CDR1 is SGHTA and CDR2 is FQGNSA in the germline V gene. Trimming shortened V by 0 bases and J by 0 bases, and 11 bases separated the two germline ends. The CDR3 spans 16 residues. DNA of the CDR3: TGTGCCAGCAGCTTAGCGGGCCCCCAGGTGAACACTGAAGCTTTCTTT. It translates to CASSLAGPQVNTEAFF. Full variable domain (missing parts from reference TRBV7-2 and TRBJ1-1): GAGVSQSPSNKVTEKGKDVELRCDPISGHTALYWYRQSLGQGLEFLIYFQGNSAPDKSGLPSDRFSAERTGGSVSTLTIQRTQQEDSAVYLCASSLAGPQVNTEAFFGQGTRLTVV.

This rearrangement joins TRBV12-3 or TRBV12-4 to TRBJ2-3; D might be TRBD2 (5 bases). V lost 5 bases to trimming and J lost 4 bases, with 10 bases between them. The CDR3 contains 13 residues. CDR3 nucleotides: TGTGCCAGCAGTCTATCAGCGGCAGATACGCAGTATTTT. Translated: CASSLSAADTQYF.

The chain uses TRBV4-3 and TRBJ1-1; 10 bases are a match to TRBD1. V lost 2 bases, J lost 5 bases, and 11 bases stayed unmatched. Per the germline V gene, CDR1 is LGHNA and CDR2 is YSLEER. The CDR3 covers 17 residues. The CDR3 reads CASSQTGTGVWQTEAFF. The CDR3 nucleotides are TGCGCCAGCAGCCAAACCGGGACAGGGGTCTGGCAAACTGAAGCTTTCTTT.

V is TRBV21-1 and J is TRBJ1-1; TRBD1 is the table's D call and was not checked against the DNA. TRBV21-1 is an annotated pseudogene. CDR3 length: 13 residues. Written as DNA, the CDR3 is TGTGCCAGCAGCAATAACAGGGATTCTGAAGCTTTCTTT. This gives the protein CASSNNRDSEAFF.

The genes are TRBV5-4 and TRBJ2-7; 11 bases map to TRBD2. The CDR3 contains 15 residues. The V gene end was trimmed by 1 base and the J gene end by 5 bases; junction bases not matched to a gene: 5. Germline-derived CDR1 and CDR2 are SGHNT and YYREEE (reference sequence). Here the CDR3 DNA reads TGTGCCAGCAGCTTGATAACTAGCGGGAGCCACGAGCAGTACTTC. Protein product: CASSLITSGSHEQYF.

The chain couples TRBV6-2 or TRBV6-3 to TRBJ1-5; possible D gene TRBD1, 5 bases. Germline assignment: CDR1 MNHEY and CDR2 SVGEGT. Trimming shortened V by 0 bases and J by 6 bases, and 12 bases separated the two germline ends. This CDR3 comprises 15 residues. The CDR3: CASSYSTQGSQPQHF. The CDR3 region has the DNA TGTGCCAGCAGTTACTCCACCCAGGGAAGTCAGCCCCAGCATTTT.

The rearrangement uses TRBV7-8 and TRBJ1-4, with 7 nucleotides matching TRBD1. The germline V gene encodes CDR1 SGHVS and CDR2 FQNEAQ. The CDR3 spans 13 residues. Losses at the gene ends were 3 bases for V and 7 bases for J; bases not matched to a gene: 2. The CDR3 loop reads CASSFRGFEKLFF. DNA of the CDR3: TGTGCCAGCAGCTTCAGGGGGTTTGAAAAACTGTTTTTT.

This chain joins TRBV12-5 and TRBJ1-1; D gene uncertain. The V gene lost 4 bases and the J gene lost 4 bases, with 19 bases spanning the gap. The germline V gene has CDR1 LGHNT and CDR2 FRNRAP. The CDR3 has 16 amino acids. The CDR3 bases are TGTGCTAGTGGTTCCCCGGTTGCTAACGAGGGCACTGAAGCTTTCTTT. This codes for CASGSPVANEGTEAFF.

In this sample, this clone turned up a few times. The chain employs TRBV6-2 or TRBV6-3 and TRBJ1-1, with 8 bases that match TRBD1. This CDR3 has 13 residues. In germline, CDR1 is MNHEY, CDR2 SVGEGT. V lost 5 bases to trimming and J lost 9 bases; unmatched junction nucleotides: 8. The chain's CDR3 is CASSKNRGRKAFF. CDR3 coding DNA: TGTGCCAGCAGTAAAAACAGGGGGAGGAAAGCTTTCTTT.

The chain recombines TRBV6-5 with TRBJ1-6; TRBD1 is a possible D gene (6 bases). Per germline, CDR1 MNHEY and CDR2 SVGAGI. Trimming removed 1 base from V and 7 bases from J, with 11 bases in between. CDR3 length: 15 amino acids. The DNA of the CDR3 is TGTGCCAGCAGTTACTTTCCTCAGGGGAATTCACCCCTCCACTTT. Protein: CASSYFPQGNSPLHF.

The chain couples TRBV5-1 to TRBJ2-7; tentatively, D is TRBD1 (5 bases). This CDR3 contains 14 residues. Trimming took 0 bases from V and 5 from J, leaving 12 bases between them. Germline V CDR1 and CDR2: SGHRS, YFSETQ. This chain's CDR3 is CASSLADSLDEQYF. The CDR3 DNA reads as TGCGCCAGCAGCTTGGCCGACAGTTTGGACGAGCAGTACTTC.

The CDR3 loop is CASSKGQAYGYTF. The CDR3, as DNA: TGTGCCAGCAGCAAAGGACAGGCTTATGGCTACACCTTC. The rearrangement joins TRBV5-4 to TRBJ1-2, with 7 bases lining up with TRBD1. J was trimmed by 5 bases and V by 4 bases; bases with no gene match: 5. This CDR3 is built from 13 residues. Germline-derived CDR1 and CDR2 are SGHNT and YYREEE (reference sequence). Full variable domain (outside the CDR3, taken from reference TRBV5-4 and TRBJ1-2): ETGVTQSPTHLIKTRGQQVTLRCSSQSGHNTVSWYQQALGQGPQFIFQYYREEENGRGNFPPRFSGLQFPNYSSELNVNALELDDSALYLCASSKGQAYGYTFGSGTRLTVV.

This clone was counted ten times or more. The chain combines TRBV7-2 with TRBJ2-1; D might be TRBD1 (5 bases). Trimming stripped 1 base from V and 2 bases from J, with 9 bases between. The CDR3 is made up of 15 amino acids. CDR1 and CDR2 (germline): SGHTA, FQGNSA. The DNA for the CDR3 is TGTGCCAGCAGCTTAGACCAGGGAACCTACAATGAGCAGTTCTTC. Protein sequence: CASSLDQGTYNEQFF.

The CDR3 is CASSLLSGSEAFF. The CDR3 bases are TGTGCCAGCAGCTTATTATCGGGTAGCGAAGCTTTCTTT. The chain employs TRBV7-2 and TRBJ1-1; D is uncertain. This CDR3 comprises 13 residues. V lost 2 bases, J lost 8 bases, and 12 bases lay in between. Germline CDR1 reads SGHTA; CDR2 reads FQGNSA.

This clone has only a few counts. The chain has TRBV15 and TRBJ1-1; no definite D call. V lost 0 bases and J 5 bases, leaving 16 bases between the germline ends. The germline V gene encodes CDR1 LNHNV and CDR2 YYDKDF (reference sequence). The CDR3 length is 16 residues. The CDR3 sequence is CATSRDLVGKGTEAFF. In DNA, the CDR3 is TGTGCCACCAGCAGAGATCTCGTGGGCAAAGGTACTGAAGCTTTCTTT. Full variable domain (missing parts from reference TRBV15 and TRBJ1-1): DAMVIQNPRYQVTQFGKPVTLSCSQTLNHNVMYWYQQKSSQAPKLLFHYYDKDFNNEADTPDNFQSRRPNTSFCFLDIRSPGLGDTAMYLCATSRDLVGKGTEAFFGQGTRLTVV.

The chain uses TRBV19 and TRBJ2-7; D unclear. Trimming took off 4 bases at V and 1 base at J, with 14 bases between the two ends. The CDR3 is 15 amino acids. Germline V gene sequence: CDR1 LNHDA, CDR2 SQIVND (reference sequence). The CDR3 protein is CASSSVAAGSYEQYF. CDR3 sequence (DNA): TGTGCCAGTAGTAGTGTTGCAGCCGGGTCCTACGAGCAGTACTTC.

CDR3 bases: TGTGCCAGTAGTACTGGACTAGCGGGGGGGTTCGCAGATACGCAGTATTTT. Protein: CASSTGLAGGFADTQYF. The chain recombines TRBV19 with TRBJ2-3, with TRBD2 identical over 15 bases. The J segment lost 4 bases and the V segment lost 4 bases, leaving 6 bases of the junction unmatched. CDR1 and CDR2 from the germline V gene are LNHDA and SQIVND (reference sequence). This CDR3 contains 17 residues.

The V call is TRBV6-2 or TRBV6-3, the J call TRBJ2-7, with 12 bases identical to TRBD2. Looked up from germline, CDR1 is MNHEY and CDR2 is SVGEGT. Trimming took 5 bases from V and 7 from J; bases not matched to a gene: 6. The CDR3 runs 14 residues. CDR3 amino acids: CASSTSGGTQEQYF. The CDR3 nucleotides are TGTGCCAGCAGTACTAGCGGGGGGACGCAAGAGCAGTACTTC.